A single sample gave rise to the 3 T cell receptor beta chains below, sequenced in a study of cytomegalovirus exposure and HLA in healthy donors. 60 Vbeta and 13 Jbeta primers were used in PCR. The protocol was immunoSEQ multiplex PCR, while the TCRdb copy is restricted to in-frame clones and leaves out a portion. There are 130,000 to 150,000 clones in the sample; around 80% occur only once, and 4% to 4.5% lies in the top ten. Sequencing was done on a sample of PBMCs. The source of these receptors is a woman aged 35 to 49 in good health and CMV-seropositive.

V is TRBV19 and J is TRBJ1-4; maybe TRBD1 (6 bases). The length of the CDR3 is 16 residues. Germline V gene sequence: CDR1 LNHDA, CDR2 SQIVND (reference sequence). V was cut by 3 bases and J by 1 base, with 12 bases left in between. The CDR3: CASSMYTGKTNEKLFF. The DNA for the CDR3 is TGTGCCAGTAGTATGTATACAGGGAAAACTAATGAAAAACTGTTTTTT.

The rearrangement uses TRBV28 and TRBJ2-6, with D uncertain. Trimming removed 6 bases from V and 1 base from J, with 13 bases in between. The CDR3 runs to 16 residues. Looked up from germline, CDR1 is MDHEN and CDR2 is SYDVKM. CDR3 protein: CASSTLGPSGANVLTF. The CDR3 DNA follows: TGTGCCAGCAGCACCCTGGGCCCTTCTGGGGCCAACGTCCTGACTTTC.

This rearrangement joins TRBV5-4 to TRBJ1-2, with a possible D match to TRBD1 (5 bases). V lost 0 bases to trimming and J lost 2 bases, with 5 bases between them. The CDR3 covers 13 residues. Germline CDR1 and CDR2: SGHNT and YYREEE (reference sequence). The CDR3 DNA sequence: TGTGCCAGCAGCTTGGCAGGGAACTATGGCTACACCTTC. Protein product: CASSLAGNYGYTF.